This T cell receptor (beta chain) was profiled in a study of T-cell reconstitution after alpha-beta-depleted transplantation in children. This clonotype was counted many times. The CDR3 is 16 amino acids. The V gene's germline CDR1 is SQVTM and CDR2 ANQGSEA. V trimming: 6 bases; J trimming: 3 bases; junction bases outside the gene matches: 13. Unique molecular identifiers were incorporated into the prepared TCRbeta library. MiXCR, run by TCRdb on the PCR reads, gives a single entry per CDR3 protein. The top ten clones hold 0.79% of a sample with hundreds of thousands of distinct CDR3 sequences, roughly 14% of them seen once.

This clonotype was sampled from a girl aged 2 to 10 with congenital amegakaryocytic thrombocytopenia, due to receive a stem cell transplant. Sample: PBMCs, taken before TCRalphabeta/CD19-depleted stem cell transplant. This chain links TRBV29-1 with TRBJ2-3, with 9 nucleotides matching TRBD2. The CDR3 sequence is CSVEPALAGATDTQYF. The CDR3 bases are TGCAGCGTGGAGCCCGCTTTAGCGGGAGCTACAGATACGCAGTATTTT.